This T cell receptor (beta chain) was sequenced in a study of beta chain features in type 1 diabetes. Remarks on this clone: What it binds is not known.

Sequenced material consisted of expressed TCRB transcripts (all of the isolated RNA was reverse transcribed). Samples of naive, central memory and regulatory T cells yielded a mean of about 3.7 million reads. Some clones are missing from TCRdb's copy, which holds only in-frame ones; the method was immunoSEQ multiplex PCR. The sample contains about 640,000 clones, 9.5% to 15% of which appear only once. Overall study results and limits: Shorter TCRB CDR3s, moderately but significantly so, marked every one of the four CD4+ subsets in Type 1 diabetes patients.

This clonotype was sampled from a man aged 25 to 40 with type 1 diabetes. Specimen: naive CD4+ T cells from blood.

For the CDR3, the DNA is TGTGCCAGCAGCCAAGGGACGGACGCTGCTTATGGCTACACCTTC. As protein: CASSQGTDAAYGYTF. The chain couples TRBV4-2 to TRBJ1-2; D call uncertain. In germline, CDR1 is LGHNA, CDR2 YNFKEQ. The CDR3 sequence is 15 residues long. Trimming left V 1 base short and J 5 bases short, with 14 bases between.